This TCR beta chain was sequenced for a study of T cells in Graves' hyperthyroidism and ophthalmopathy. Whole-study context: It was at initial diagnosis, before any treatment, that peripheral blood was collected.

This clonotype was observed at least ten times. Its target is not known. Study conclusions and caveats: Most thyroid clonotypes that were expanded above 0.001 also turned up in blood.

Amplified TCR beta CDR3 regions derived from RNA transcripts. A set of HTBI primers served as the primers for a first-round RT-PCR of the TCR CDR3. One entry per CDR3 protein, called by TCRdb with MiXCR from the multiplex PCR reads. The data contain 460,000 or so distinct CDR3 sequences, around 14% of them seen just once; the ten biggest clones take up about 17%. V was pared by 5 bases and J by 1 base, with 13 bases of the junction left unmatched. Germline CDR1 reads SEHNR; CDR2 reads FQNEAQ (reference sequence). This CDR3 is built from 18 residues. Clinical symptoms, serum thyroxine and TRAb, thyroid ultrasound and orbital computed tomography were used for the diagnoses.

Specimen: blood. The TCR was taken from a woman under 30 with Graves' hyperthyroidism. The rearrangement joins TRBV7-9 to TRBJ2-3; 9 bases match TRBD2. The CDR3 loop reads CASSPKGGLAKRTDTQYF. The CDR3, as DNA: TGTGCCAGCAGCCCAAAAGGAGGACTAGCGAAACGCACAGATACGCAGTATTTT.